These T cell receptor beta chains were read from a single sample in a study of cytomegalovirus exposure and HLA in healthy donors. Sequencing was performed with immunoSEQ multiplex PCR; in TCRdb, only in-frame clones are kept and a portion is missing. The repertoire holds about 160,000 clones, with roughly 80% as singletons. The sample taken for sequencing was PBMCs. Receptors were obtained from a man younger than 45 in good health and CMV-seronegative. The CDR3 runs from the conserved cysteine through the conserved F or W. The D gene is left open where the match is weak. Clone size is stated in some rows and not others, as once, few, many or a class when expanded.

clone size	D gene	V gene	J gene	CDR3 length	CDR3 protein	CDR3 DNA
once	.	TRBV20-1	TRBJ1-1	11	CSARDSPEAFF	TGCAGTGCGCGGGATTCCCCTGAAGCTTTCTTT
.	.	TRBV6-5	TRBJ2-1	15	CASSYARSSYNEQFF	TGTGCCAGCAGTTACGCGAGGAGCTCCTACAATGAGCAGTTCTTC
.	TRBD2	TRBV13	TRBJ2-2	16	CASSLAASGNTGELFF	TGTGCCAGCAGCCTCGCGGCTAGCGGAAACACCGGGGAGCTGTTTTTT
.	TRBD1	TRBV5-1	TRBJ2-1	15	CASSRSGTGYNEQFF	TGCGCCAGCAGCCGATCCGGGACAGGGTACAATGAGCAGTTCTTC
.	TRBD1	TRBV9	TRBJ1-2	15	CASSSRPGQSGGYTF	TGTGCCAGCAGCTCTCGCCCGGGACAGTCTGGTGGCTACACCTTC
few	TRBD1	TRBV30	TRBJ1-3	15	CAWSRDSGSGNTIYF	TGTGCCTGGAGCCGGGACAGCGGCTCTGGAAACACCATATATTTT
.	.	TRBV6-5	TRBJ2-5	11	CASSSRETQYF	TGTGCCAGCAGTTCCCGGGAGACCCAGTACTTC
once	TRBD2	TRBV5-1	TRBJ2-2	20	CASSHHSGTSGRASTGELFF	TGCGCCAGCAGCCACCACTCCGGGACTAGCGGGAGGGCCAGTACCGGGGAGCTGTTTTTT
.	TRBD1	TRBV5-1	TRBJ1-1	14	CATRTGPFECGAFF	TGCGCCACCCGGACAGGGCCTTTCGAATGCGGGGCTTTCTTT
.	.	TRBV9	TRBJ2-3	15	CASSPLGGFSDTQYF	TGTGCCAGCAGCCCCCTTGGGGGCTTTTCAGATACGCAGTATTTT
few	.	TRBV5-6	TRBJ2-3	15	CASSSQKPSTDTQYF	TGTGCCAGCAGCTCACAGAAACCTAGCACAGATACGCAGTATTTT
few	.	TRBV29-1	TRBJ2-1	14	CSVGGRVSYNEQFF	TGCAGCGTTGGGGGCAGGGTCTCCTACAATGAGCAGTTCTTC
.	.	TRBV21-1	TRBJ2-3	15	CASSKGLTRTDTQYF	TGTGCCAGCTCCAAAGGACTTACCCGCACAGATACGCAGTATTTT
.	TRBD2	TRBV27	TRBJ2-7	12	CATRGGAYEQYF	TGTGCCACCCGGGGGGGGGCCTACGAGCAGTACTTC
.	.	TRBV27	TRBJ2-1	15	CASSLDRSSYNEQFF	TGTGCCAGCAGTCTGGATCGGAGCTCCTACAATGAGCAGTTCTTC
.	.	TRBV27	TRBJ1-2	15	CASSFRWDMNYGYTF	TGTGCCAGCAGTTTTCGTTGGGACATGAACTATGGCTACACCTTC
.	TRBD2	TRBV19	TRBJ2-5	16	CASSGTSGARGETQYF	TGTGCCAGTAGTGGGACTAGCGGAGCCCGAGGAGAGACCCAGTACTTC